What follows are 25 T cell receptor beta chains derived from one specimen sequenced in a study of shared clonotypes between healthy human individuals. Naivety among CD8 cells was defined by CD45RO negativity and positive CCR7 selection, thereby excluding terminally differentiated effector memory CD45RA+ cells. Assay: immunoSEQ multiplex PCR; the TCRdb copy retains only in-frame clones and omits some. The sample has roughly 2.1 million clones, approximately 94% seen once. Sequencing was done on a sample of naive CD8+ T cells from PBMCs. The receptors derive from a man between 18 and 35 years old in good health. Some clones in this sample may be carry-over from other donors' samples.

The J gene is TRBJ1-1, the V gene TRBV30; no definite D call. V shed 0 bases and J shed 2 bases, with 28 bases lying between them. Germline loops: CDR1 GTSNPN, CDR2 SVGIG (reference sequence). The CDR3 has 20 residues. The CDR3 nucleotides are TGTGCCTGGAGTGTACGTCTGGGTCAGGTCACCCTGTGGGGAAACACTGAAGCTTTCTTT. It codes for CAWSVRLGQVTLWGNTEAFF. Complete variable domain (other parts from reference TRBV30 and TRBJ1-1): SQTIHQWPATLVQPVGSPLSLECTVEGTSNPNLYWYRQAAGRGLQLLFYSVGIGQISSEVPQNLSASRPQDRQFILSSKKLLLSDSGFYLCAWSVRLGQVTLWGNTEAFFGQGTRLTVV.

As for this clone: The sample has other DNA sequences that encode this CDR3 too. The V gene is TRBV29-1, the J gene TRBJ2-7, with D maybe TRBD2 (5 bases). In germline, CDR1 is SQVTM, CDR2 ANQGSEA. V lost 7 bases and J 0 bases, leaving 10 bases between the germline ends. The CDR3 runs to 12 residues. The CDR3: CSAIGDSYEQYF. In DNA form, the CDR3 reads TGCAGCGCAATCGGGGACTCCTACGAGCAGTACTTC.

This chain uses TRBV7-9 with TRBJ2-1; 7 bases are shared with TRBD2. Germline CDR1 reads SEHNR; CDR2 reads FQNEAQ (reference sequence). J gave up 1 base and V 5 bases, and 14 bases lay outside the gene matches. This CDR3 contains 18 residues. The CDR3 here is CASSTKTMGGESYNEQFF. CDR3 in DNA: TGTGCCAGCAGCACAAAAACTATGGGAGGGGAATCCTACAATGAGCAGTTCTTC.

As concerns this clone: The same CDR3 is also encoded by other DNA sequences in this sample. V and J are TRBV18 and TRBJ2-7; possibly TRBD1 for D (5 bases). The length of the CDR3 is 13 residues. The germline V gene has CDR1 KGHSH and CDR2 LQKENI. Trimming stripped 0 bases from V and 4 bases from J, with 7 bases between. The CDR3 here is CASSPPDSYEQYF. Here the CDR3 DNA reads TGTGCCAGCTCACCACCAGACAGTTACGAGCAGTACTTC.

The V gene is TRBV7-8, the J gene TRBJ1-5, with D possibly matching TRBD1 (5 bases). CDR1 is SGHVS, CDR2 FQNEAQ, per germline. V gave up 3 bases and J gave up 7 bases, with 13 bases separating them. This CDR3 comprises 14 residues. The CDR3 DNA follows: TGTGCCAGCAGCTTTCTAGGGGCAGAGCAGCCCCAGCATTTT. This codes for CASSFLGAEQPQHF.

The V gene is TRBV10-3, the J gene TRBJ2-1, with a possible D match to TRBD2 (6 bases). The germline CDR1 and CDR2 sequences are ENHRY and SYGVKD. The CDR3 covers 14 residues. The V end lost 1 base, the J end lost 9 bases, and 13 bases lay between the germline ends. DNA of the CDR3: TGTGCCATCAGTGAGTACCGGGAGCCCCCTGAGCAGTTCTTC. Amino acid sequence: CAISEYREPPEQFF.

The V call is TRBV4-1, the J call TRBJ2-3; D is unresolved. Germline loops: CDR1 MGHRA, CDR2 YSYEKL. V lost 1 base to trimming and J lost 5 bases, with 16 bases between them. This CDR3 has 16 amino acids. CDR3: CASSQVSKLSGDTQYF. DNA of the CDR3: TGCGCCAGCAGCCAAGTATCCAAGCTCTCGGGAGATACGCAGTATTTT.

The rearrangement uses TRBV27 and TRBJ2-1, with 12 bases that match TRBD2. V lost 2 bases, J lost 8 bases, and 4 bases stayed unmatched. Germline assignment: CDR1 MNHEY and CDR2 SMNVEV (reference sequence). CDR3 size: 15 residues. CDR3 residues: CASSLLAGGTYEQFF. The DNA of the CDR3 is TGTGCCAGCAGTTTACTAGCGGGAGGGACCTATGAGCAGTTCTTC.

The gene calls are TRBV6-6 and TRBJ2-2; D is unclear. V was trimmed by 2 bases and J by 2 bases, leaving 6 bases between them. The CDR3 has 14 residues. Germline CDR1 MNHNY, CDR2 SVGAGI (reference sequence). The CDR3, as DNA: TGTGCCAGCAGTTACGCCTACAACACCGGGGAGCTGTTTTTT. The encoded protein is CASSYAYNTGELFF.

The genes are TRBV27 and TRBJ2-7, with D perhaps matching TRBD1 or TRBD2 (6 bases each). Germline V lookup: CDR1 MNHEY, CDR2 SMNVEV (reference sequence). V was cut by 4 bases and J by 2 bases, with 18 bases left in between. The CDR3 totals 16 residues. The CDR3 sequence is CASSSSSGAITYEQYF. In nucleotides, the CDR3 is TGTGCCAGCAGTTCCTCCTCGGGGGCAATAACCTACGAGCAGTACTTC.

CDR3 residues: CASSLAGNTGELFF. In DNA form, the CDR3 reads TGTGCCAGCAGTCTCGCGGGGAACACCGGGGAGCTGTTTTTT. The chain links TRBV6-5 to TRBJ2-2; possible D gene TRBD2, 5 bases. CDR1 and CDR2 from the germline V gene are MNHEY and SVGAGI. V was cut by 5 bases and J by 1 base, with 8 bases left in between. This CDR3 comprises 14 residues.

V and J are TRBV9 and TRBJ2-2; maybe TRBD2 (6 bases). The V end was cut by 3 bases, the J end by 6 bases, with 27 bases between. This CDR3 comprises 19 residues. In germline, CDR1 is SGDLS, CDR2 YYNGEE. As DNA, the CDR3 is TGTGCCAGCAGCGACCCCAGTACGGAGACTAGTTCCCCCGCCGGGGAGCTGTTTTTT. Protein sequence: CASSDPSTETSSPAGELFF.

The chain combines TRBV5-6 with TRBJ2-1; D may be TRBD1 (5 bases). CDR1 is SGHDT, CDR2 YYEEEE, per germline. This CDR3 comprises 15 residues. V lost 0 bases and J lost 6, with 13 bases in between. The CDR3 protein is CASSLGQGSSNEQFF. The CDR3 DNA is TGTGCCAGCAGCTTGGGTCAGGGCTCGAGCAATGAGCAGTTCTTC.

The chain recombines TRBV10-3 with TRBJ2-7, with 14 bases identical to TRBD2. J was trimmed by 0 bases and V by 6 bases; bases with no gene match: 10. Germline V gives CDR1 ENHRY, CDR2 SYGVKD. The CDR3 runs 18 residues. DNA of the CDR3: TGTGCCATCAGCCGACTAGCGGGAGGGTTCGTGGACTCCTACGAGCAGTACTTC. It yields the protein CAISRLAGGFVDSYEQYF.

The chain's CDR3 is CASSLGWGRAYEQYF. The DNA of the CDR3 is TGTGCCAGCAGCTTAGGTTGGGGCAGGGCCTACGAGCAGTACTTC. The chain recombines TRBV7-2 with TRBJ2-7, with D perhaps TRBD1 (5 bases). CDR3 length equals 15 residues. Germline V gene lookup returns CDR1 SGHTA and CDR2 FQGNSA. V gave up 1 base and J gave up 2 bases, with 12 bases separating them.

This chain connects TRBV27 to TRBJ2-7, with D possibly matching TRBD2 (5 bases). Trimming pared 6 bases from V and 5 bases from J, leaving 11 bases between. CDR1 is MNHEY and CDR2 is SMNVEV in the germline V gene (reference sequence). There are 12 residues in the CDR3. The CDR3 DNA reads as TGTGCCAGCAGAACGGGGATCCACGAGCAGTACTTC. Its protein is CASRTGIHEQYF.

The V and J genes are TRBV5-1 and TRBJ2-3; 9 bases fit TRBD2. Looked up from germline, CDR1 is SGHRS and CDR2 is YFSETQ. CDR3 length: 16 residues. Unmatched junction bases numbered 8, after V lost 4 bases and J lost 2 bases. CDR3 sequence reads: CASSPTSGRNTDTQYF. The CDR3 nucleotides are TGCGCCAGCAGCCCTACAAGCGGGAGGAACACAGATACGCAGTATTTT.

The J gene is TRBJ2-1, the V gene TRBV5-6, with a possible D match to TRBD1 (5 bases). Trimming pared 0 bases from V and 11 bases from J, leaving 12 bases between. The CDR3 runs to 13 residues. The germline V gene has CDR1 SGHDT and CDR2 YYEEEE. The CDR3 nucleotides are TGTGCCAGCAGCTTGGACAGGCCCCACCAGCAGTTCTTC. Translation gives CASSLDRPHQQFF.

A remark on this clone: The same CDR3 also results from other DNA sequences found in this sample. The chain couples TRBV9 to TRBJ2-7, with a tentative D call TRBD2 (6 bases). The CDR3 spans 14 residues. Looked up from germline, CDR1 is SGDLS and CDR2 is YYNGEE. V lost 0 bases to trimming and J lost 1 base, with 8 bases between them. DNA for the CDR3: TGTGCCAGCAGCGTAGAGGAGGGGTCCTACGAGCAGTACTTC. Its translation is CASSVEEGSYEQYF.

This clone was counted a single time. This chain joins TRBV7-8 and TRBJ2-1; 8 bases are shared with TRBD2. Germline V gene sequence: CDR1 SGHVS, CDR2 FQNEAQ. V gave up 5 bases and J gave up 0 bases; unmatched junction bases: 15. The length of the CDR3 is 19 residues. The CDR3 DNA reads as TGTGCCAGCAGCCCAACGCTAGCGGGTACGATGAGCTCCTACAATGAGCAGTTCTTC. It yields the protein CASSPTLAGTMSSYNEQFF. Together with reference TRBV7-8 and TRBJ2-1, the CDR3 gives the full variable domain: GAGVSQSPRYKVAKRGQDVALRCDPISGHVSLFWYQQALGQGPEFLTYFQNEAQLDKSGLPSDRFFAERPEGSVSTLKIQRTQQEDSAVYLCASSPTLAGTMSSYNEQFFGPGTRLTVL.

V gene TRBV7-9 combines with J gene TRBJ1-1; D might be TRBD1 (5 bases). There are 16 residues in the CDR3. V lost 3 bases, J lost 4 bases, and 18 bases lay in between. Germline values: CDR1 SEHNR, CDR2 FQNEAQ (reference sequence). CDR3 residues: CASSFHRRGDATEAFF. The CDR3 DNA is TGTGCCAGCAGCTTTCATCGGAGGGGAGATGCCACTGAAGCTTTCTTT.

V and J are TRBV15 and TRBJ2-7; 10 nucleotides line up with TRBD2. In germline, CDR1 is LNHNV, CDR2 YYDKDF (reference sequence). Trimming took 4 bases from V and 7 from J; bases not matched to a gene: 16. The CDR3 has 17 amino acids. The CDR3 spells CATSTNPKREGPPEQYF. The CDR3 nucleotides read TGTGCCACCAGCACTAACCCAAAGCGGGAGGGCCCCCCTGAGCAGTACTTC.

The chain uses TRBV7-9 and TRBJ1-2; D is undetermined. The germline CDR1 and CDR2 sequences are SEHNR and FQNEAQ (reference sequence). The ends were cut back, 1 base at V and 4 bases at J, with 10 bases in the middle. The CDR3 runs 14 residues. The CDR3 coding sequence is TGTGCCAGCAGCTTAGGTCTGGCGGCCTATGGCTACACCTTC. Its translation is CASSLGLAAYGYTF. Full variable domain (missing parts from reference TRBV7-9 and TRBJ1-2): DTGVSQNPRHKITKRGQNVTFRCDPISEHNRLYWYRQTLGQGPEFLTYFQNEAQLEKSRLLSDRFSAERPKGSFSTLEIQRTEQGDSAMYLCASSLGLAAYGYTFGSGTRLTVV.

Written as DNA, the CDR3 is TGCGCCAGCAGCTGGACTAGCGGGAGGGCCGTCTACAATGAGCAGTTCTTC. Its protein product is CASSWTSGRAVYNEQFF. The V gene is TRBV5-1, the J gene TRBJ2-1, with 15 bases that match TRBD2. Germline assignment: CDR1 SGHRS and CDR2 YFSETQ. J gave up 3 bases and V 3 bases, and 4 bases lay outside the gene matches. The CDR3 is made up of 17 amino acids.

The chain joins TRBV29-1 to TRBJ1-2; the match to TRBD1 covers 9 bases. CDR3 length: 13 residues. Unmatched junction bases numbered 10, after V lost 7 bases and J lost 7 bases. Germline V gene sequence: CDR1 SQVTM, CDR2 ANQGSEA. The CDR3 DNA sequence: TGCAGCGACTGGACAGGGGAAACGGGTGGCTACACCTTC. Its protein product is CSDWTGETGGYTF.